This note documents a single TCR beta chain sequence. These data belong to a study of control samples from healthy donors and cancer patients. Germline CDR1 SQVTM, CDR2 ANQGSEA. Trimming removed 4 bases from V and 5 bases from J, with 14 bases in between. This CDR3 is built from 13 residues. The protocol was immunoSEQ multiplex PCR, while the TCRdb copy is restricted to in-frame clones and leaves out a portion. In the table there are some 3,300 clones, 60% to 80% of which are singletons. What was sequenced was formalin-fixed, paraffin-embedded tissue. The chain is built from TRBV29-1 and TRBJ1-2; D call uncertain. This clonotype was sampled from a female donor with melanoma. The CDR3 region is CSVGTGQGYGYTF. Written as DNA, the CDR3 is TGCAGCGTTGGGACGGGCCAAGGGTATGGCTACACCTTC.